This passage covers 6 T cell receptor beta chains from one sample sequenced in a study of blood T cell repertoires in COVID-19 (dated by TCRdb to about 2020). Libraries were made using the immunoSEQ multiplex PCR assay. TCRdb's version of the immuneACCESS table is confined to in-frame rearrangements and falls short of the full clone set. An unresolved V gene accounts for under half of the shortfall where checked; the remainder is of unknown origin. For this sample the table gives 120,000 or so clones, of which roughly 83% were detected only once. The ten largest clones represent around 12% of the sample. Sequencing used peripheral blood. The receptors here all came from a woman in her twenties or thirties who had recovered from COVID-19.

Worth noting for this clone: Sequence at one end of the junction differs from germline and may be a read error. This rearrangement joins TRBV12-3 or TRBV12-4 to TRBJ2-3; 7 bases map to TRBD1. The CDR3 totals 12 residues. The CDR3 here is CASSFDIDREHF. CDR3 DNA: TGTGCCAGCAGTTTCGATATTGACAGGGAGCATTTT.

The rearrangement joins TRBV3-1 (or the pseudogene TRBV3-2) to TRBJ2-5, with 9 bases identical to TRBD1. The CDR3 has 15 amino acids. The germline CDR1 and CDR2 sequences are LGHDT and YNNKEL (reference sequence). Losses at the gene ends were 1 base for V and 10 bases for J; bases not matched to a gene: 10. This CDR3 is CASSQALTGGKDQYF. The CDR3 DNA reads as TGTGCCAGCAGCCAAGCCTTGACAGGGGGAAAGGACCAGTACTTC.

The rearrangement links TRBV20-1 to TRBJ1-1, with a weak D call TRBD1 (6 bases). V gave up 5 bases and J gave up 2 bases, with 12 bases separating them. Germline-derived CDR1 and CDR2 are DFQATT and SNEGSKA (reference sequence). CDR3 size: 13 residues. CDR3 in DNA: TGCAGTGCTGGTGGACAGAGAAACACTGAAGCTTTCTTT. Residues: CSAGGQRNTEAFF.

The chain's CDR3 is CASSPPEGQETQYF. The DNA for the CDR3 is TGTGCCAGCTCACCCCCGGAGGGCCAAGAGACCCAGTACTTC. This chain joins TRBV18 and TRBJ2-5, with D tentatively TRBD2 (6 bases). The germline CDR1 and CDR2 sequences are KGHSH and LQKENI. The CDR3 has 14 residues. Trimming removed 3 bases at V and 1 base at J, with 9 bases between.

This clone was found once. V and J are TRBV6-5 and TRBJ2-2, with 9 bases that match TRBD2. Germline V gene data show CDR1 as MNHEY and CDR2 as SVGAGI. The V gene end was trimmed by 4 bases and the J gene end by 3 bases; junction bases not matched to a gene: 6. This CDR3 is 16 amino acids long. The CDR3 DNA follows: TGTGCCAGCAGTTCCCGACTAGCGGCAGACACCGGGGAGCTGTTTTTT. Amino acids: CASSSRLAADTGELFF.

The rearrangement joins TRBV9 to TRBJ1-3; D may be TRBD1 (5 bases). This CDR3 comprises 16 residues. Per germline, CDR1 SGDLS and CDR2 YYNGEE. With 0 bases removed from V and 0 bases from J, the gap between germline ends came to 10 bases. CDR3 in DNA: TGTGCCAGCAGCGTAGCCGGGCAGGGCTCTGGAAACACCATATATTTT. Its protein product is CASSVAGQGSGNTIYF.